This T cell receptor beta chain was identified in a study of shared clonotypes between healthy human individuals. The germline CDR1 and CDR2 sequences are MGHRA and YSYEKL. CDR3 size: 16 residues. The V segment lost 1 base and the J segment 5 bases; nucleotides outside the gene matches: 8. TCRdb keeps only in-frame clones here, not all; method: immunoSEQ multiplex PCR. The repertoire holds approximately 640,000 clones, with around 72% as singletons. This TCR derives from a woman in her twenties or thirties in good health. Sample: memory CD4+ T cells sorted from blood. The subset denotes: CD45RA-negative fraction. This rearrangement joins TRBV4-1 to TRBJ2-1, with 7 bases aligning to TRBD2. The CDR3 protein is CASSQVGLEADNEQFF. The DNA for the CDR3 is TGCGCCAGCAGCCAAGTAGGACTAGAAGCAGACAATGAGCAGTTCTTC.